This T cell receptor (beta chain) emerged from a study of T cells in Graves' hyperthyroidism and ophthalmopathy. Turning to the study itself: Once the initial diagnosis was made, peripheral blood was obtained before any treatment. The study, taken as a whole, reports: In the blood, most expanded thyroid clonotypes above 0.001 appeared as well. The model anticipated ophthalmopathy a median about six months pre-onset.

There are many counts of this clonotype. What it binds is unknown. Trimming removed 8 bases from V and 5 bases from J, with 9 bases in between. Germline loops: CDR1 MNHEY, CDR2 SVGEGT. CDR3 size: 11 residues. Fresh peripheral blood, under 13 ml, was the source of the PBMCs. RNA transcripts yielded amplified TCR beta CDR3 regions. First-round RT-PCR of the TCR CDR3 relied on the HTBI primer set. TCRdb reprocessed the multiplex PCR reads with MiXCR, giving one entry per CDR3 protein. The sample carries fewer than 550,000 distinct CDR3 sequences, 24% recorded once. Sequencing was performed on blood. This chain links TRBV6-2 or TRBV6-3 with TRBJ2-5; D ambiguous. The TCR sequence derives from a woman younger than 45 with Graves' ophthalmopathy. CDR3 loop: CASGVGETQYF. The CDR3 DNA reads TGTGCCAGCGGGGTGGGTGAGACCCAGTACTTC.